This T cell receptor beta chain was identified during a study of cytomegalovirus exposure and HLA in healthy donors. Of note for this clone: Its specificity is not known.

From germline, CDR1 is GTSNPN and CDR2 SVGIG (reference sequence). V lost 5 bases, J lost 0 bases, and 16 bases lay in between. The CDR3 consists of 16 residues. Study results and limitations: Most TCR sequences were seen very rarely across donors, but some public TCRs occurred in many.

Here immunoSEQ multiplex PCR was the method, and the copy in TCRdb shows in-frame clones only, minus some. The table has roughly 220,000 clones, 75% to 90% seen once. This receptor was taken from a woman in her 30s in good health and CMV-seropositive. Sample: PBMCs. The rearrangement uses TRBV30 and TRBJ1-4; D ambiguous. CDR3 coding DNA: TGTGCCTGGGGGTCCTCAAGGTCTACAACTAATGAAAAACTGTTTTTT. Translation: CAWGSSRSTTNEKLFF. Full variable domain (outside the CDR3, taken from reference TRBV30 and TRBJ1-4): SQTIHQWPATLVQPVGSPLSLECTVEGTSNPNLYWYRQAAGRGLQLLFYSVGIGQISSEVPQNLSASRPQDRQFILSSKKLLLSDSGFYLCAWGSSRSTTNEKLFFGSGTQLSVL.